What follows is one TCR beta chain and its context. The target of this receptor is not known. The sample holds no much larger clone one base away, and base qualities are not on file. Collaborating institutions collected whole blood in K2EDTA tubes following their own protocols. For TCRbeta analysis, collaborators shipped samples in one of three forms: frozen whole blood, isolated PBMCs, or DNA extracted from either of those sample types. The sample comes from a study of blood T cell repertoires in COVID-19 (TCRdb year 2020). Turning to the overall study: Collaborator samples came from the United States, Italy and Spain and covered acute and convalescent phases of COVID-19. The prospective study material was composed of cDNA or gDNA derived from T cells, B-cell-depleted T cells, or PBMCs. The dataset comprised deeply sampled blood TCRbeta repertoires from subjects exposed to, actively infected with, or recovered from COVID-19. The repertoires were released in a freely available public database intended as a resource for research on the immune response to SARS-CoV-2. Samples were obtained from the ongoing ImmuneRACE study (first 160 participants) and from about 1,300 subjects provided by 6 global collaborators. Nearly every sample came with metadata listing a de-identified subject ID, COVID-19 status, age in years and sex. Where available, HLA class I and class II types were taken from metadata supplied by the sample provider and were not determined by assay-based typing. Findings and caveats that apply to the study as a whole: The quantity of clinical and demographic metadata differed by source and by participant and was supplied without curation.

TCRbeta CDR3 regions were amplified from genomic DNA using the immunoSEQ Assay, a bias-controlled multiplex PCR. The study's own analysis went as follows. The number of nucleated cells in each sample was estimated from the amplification of reference gene primers within the assay. To quantify the absolute abundance of each unique TCRbeta CDR3 rearrangement, sequence reads were collapsed and filtered. For each sample, productive Simpson clonality was calculated by taking the square root of Simpson's diversity index across productive rearrangements. What TCRdb holds here is the immuneACCESS table cut down to in-frame rearrangements. Part of the clones is not present; checked against another copy, under half of the missing clones reflect an unresolved V gene, and the others are unexplained. V, J and clone size were drawn from that table, and D and trimming were deduced from the DNA. The sample table contains 100,000 to 150,000 clones; only one count was recorded for more than 60% of them. Roughly 2% of the sample goes to the ten largest clones.

The CDR3 goes from the cysteine to the phenylalanine over 13 residues. The DNA shown is the 39-base CDR3, in frame from base 1. Looking up the germline V gene yields CDR1 SQVTM and CDR2 ANQGSEA. The V end loses 7 bases and the J end loses 3 bases, and a stretch of 15 bases separates them. Sample: peripheral blood. The chain couples TRBV29-1 to TRBJ1-1, with TRBD1 as a weak D call on 6 bases. The TCR was taken from a woman in her 70s with acute or convalescent COVID-19. The DNA reads as follows: TGCAGCGCCATACAGGGTGGGGACACTGAAGCTTTCTTT. This codes for CSAIQGGDTEAFF.